This is a list of T cell receptor beta chains from one sample in a study of blood T cell repertoires in COVID-19. The assay was immunoSEQ multiplex PCR, and TCRdb's table has in-frame clones only and misses some. The sample shows around 140,000 clones, about nine tenths of them seen only once. The sequencing input was PBMCs or T cells enriched from blood (not recorded which). The receptors were gathered from a man in his fifties or sixties who had recovered from COVID-19. Each CDR3 is given with its conserved first and last residue. Each record gives: D gene, V gene, J gene, CDR3 length, clone size, CDR3 protein, CDR3 DNA. D genes are given only for firm matches. Size values are once, few and many counts, or a class for expanded clones, and some rows have none.

d_call: TRBD1; v_call: TRBV28; j_call: TRBJ1-1; cdr3_length: 17; clone_size: NA; cdr3_aa: CASNFRDRGWRNTEAFF; cdr3_nt: TGTGCCAGCAACTTCCGGGACAGGGGTTGGCGGAACACTGAAGCTTTCTTT
d_call: TRBD2; v_call: TRBV7-2; j_call: TRBJ2-4; cdr3_length: 13; clone_size: NA; cdr3_aa: CASSLARVGGLDF; cdr3_nt: TGTGCCAGCAGCTTAGCGAGAGTGGGGGGGTTGGACTTC
d_call: NA; v_call: TRBV6-5; j_call: TRBJ2-1; cdr3_length: 15; clone_size: NA; cdr3_aa: CASSLTQSSYNEQFF; cdr3_nt: TGTGCCAGCAGCTTGACACAGAGCTCCTACAATGAGCAGTTCTTC
d_call: NA; v_call: TRBV20-1; j_call: TRBJ2-3; cdr3_length: 15; clone_size: NA; cdr3_aa: CSASGAGIDRDTQYF; cdr3_nt: TGCAGTGCTAGTGGGGCGGGTATCGATCGAGATACGCAGTATTTT
d_call: TRBD1; v_call: TRBV7-8; j_call: TRBJ2-1; cdr3_length: 14; clone_size: once; cdr3_aa: CASRKQGDYNEQFF; cdr3_nt: TGTGCCAGCAGGAAACAGGGGGACTACAATGAGCAGTTCTTC
d_call: TRBD1; v_call: TRBV10-3; j_call: TRBJ1-6; cdr3_length: 16; clone_size: NA; cdr3_aa: CAISETGGSYNSPLHF; cdr3_nt: TGTGCCATCAGCGAGACAGGGGGCTCCTATAATTCACCCCTCCACTTT
d_call: NA; v_call: TRBV11-2; j_call: TRBJ2-7; cdr3_length: 14; clone_size: NA; cdr3_aa: CASSLGGLSYEQYF; cdr3_nt: TGTGCCAGCAGCTTAGGGGGACTCTCCTACGAGCAGTACTTC
d_call: NA; v_call: TRBV7-9; j_call: TRBJ2-7; cdr3_length: 16; clone_size: few; cdr3_aa: CASSRNAGPNSTEQYF; cdr3_nt: TGTGCCAGCAGCCGAAACGCGGGACCCAACTCAACCGAGCAGTACTTC
d_call: NA; v_call: TRBV4-1; j_call: TRBJ2-2; cdr3_length: 16; clone_size: few; cdr3_aa: CASSQGIGVGTGELFF; cdr3_nt: TGCGCCAGCAGCCAAGGGATCGGGGTTGGGACCGGGGAGCTGTTTTTT
d_call: TRBD2; v_call: TRBV4-3; j_call: TRBJ2-3; cdr3_length: 16; clone_size: NA; cdr3_aa: CASSLQRESRTDTQYF; cdr3_nt: TGCGCCAGCAGCCTCCAGCGGGAGTCCCGGACAGATACGCAGTATTTT
d_call: NA; v_call: TRBV24-1; j_call: TRBJ2-2; cdr3_length: 13; clone_size: NA; cdr3_aa: CATSDSYTGELFF; cdr3_nt: TGTGCCACCAGTGACTCGTACACCGGGGAGCTGTTTTTT
d_call: NA; v_call: TRBV6-6; j_call: TRBJ2-3; cdr3_length: 15; clone_size: NA; cdr3_aa: CASSYSYQGADTQYF; cdr3_nt: TGTGCCAGCAGTTACTCGTATCAGGGCGCAGATACGCAGTATTTT
d_call: NA; v_call: TRBV3-1/TRBV3-2; j_call: TRBJ2-5; cdr3_length: 17; clone_size: NA; cdr3_aa: CASSQDHQRKTQETQYF; cdr3_nt: TGTGCCAGCAGCCAAGATCATCAGCGGAAGACCCAAGAGACCCAGTACTTC
d_call: NA; v_call: TRBV12-3/TRBV12-4; j_call: TRBJ2-5; cdr3_length: 12; clone_size: NA; cdr3_aa: CASSERGVTQYF; cdr3_nt: TGTGCCAGCAGTGAGAGAGGAGTGACCCAGTACTTC
d_call: TRBD2; v_call: TRBV9; j_call: TRBJ2-6; cdr3_length: 20; clone_size: once; cdr3_aa: CASSVEGTSGFSSGANVLTF; cdr3_nt: TGTGCCAGCAGCGTAGAAGGGACTAGCGGGTTTAGCTCTGGGGCCAACGTCCTGACTTTC
d_call: TRBD2; v_call: TRBV19; j_call: TRBJ2-1; cdr3_length: 13; clone_size: NA; cdr3_aa: CASSTGRANEQFF; cdr3_nt: TGTGCCAGTAGTACCGGGAGGGCCAATGAGCAGTTCTTC
d_call: NA; v_call: TRBV2; j_call: TRBJ2-5; cdr3_length: 13; clone_size: NA; cdr3_aa: CASSVDRKETQYF; cdr3_nt: TGTGCCAGCAGTGTGGACAGAAAAGAGACCCAGTACTTC
d_call: TRBD2; v_call: TRBV18; j_call: TRBJ2-5; cdr3_length: 16; clone_size: NA; cdr3_aa: CASSPPAGTGGETQYF; cdr3_nt: TGTGCCAGCTCACCACCGGCGGGGACCGGGGGGGAGACCCAGTACTTC
d_call: NA; v_call: TRBV19; j_call: TRBJ2-6; cdr3_length: 19; clone_size: NA; cdr3_aa: CASSIRGGTGARRANVLTF; cdr3_nt: TGTGCCAGTAGTATAAGGGGGGGTACGGGGGCTCGAAGGGCCAACGTCCTGACTTTC
d_call: NA; v_call: TRBV9; j_call: TRBJ2-1; cdr3_length: 15; clone_size: few; cdr3_aa: CASSVESQGFGEQFF; cdr3_nt: TGTGCCAGCAGCGTAGAATCGCAGGGGTTCGGTGAGCAGTTCTTC
d_call: NA; v_call: TRBV4-3; j_call: TRBJ1-2; cdr3_length: 15; clone_size: NA; cdr3_aa: CASSQLIQGDYGYTF; cdr3_nt: TGCGCCAGCAGCCAACTTATACAGGGCGACTATGGCTACACCTTC
d_call: TRBD1; v_call: TRBV19; j_call: TRBJ1-5; cdr3_length: 15; clone_size: NA; cdr3_aa: CASSIRDRGNQPQHF; cdr3_nt: TGTGCCAGTAGTATCAGGGACAGGGGAAATCAGCCCCAGCATTTT
d_call: TRBD1; v_call: TRBV7-2; j_call: TRBJ1-5; cdr3_length: 15; clone_size: NA; cdr3_aa: CASSPGGQVRQPQHF; cdr3_nt: TGTGCCAGCAGCCCAGGGGGGCAAGTACGGCAGCCCCAGCATTTT
d_call: TRBD1; v_call: TRBV5-1; j_call: TRBJ1-1; cdr3_length: 16; clone_size: NA; cdr3_aa: CASSLSPGTGDTEAFF; cdr3_nt: TGCGCCAGCAGCTTGTCACCCGGGACAGGGGACACTGAAGCTTTCTTT
d_call: NA; v_call: TRBV7-8; j_call: TRBJ2-2; cdr3_length: 14; clone_size: NA; cdr3_aa: CASTRTTNTGELFF; cdr3_nt: TGTGCCAGCACCAGGACAACGAACACCGGGGAGCTGTTTTTT
d_call: NA; v_call: TRBV7-9; j_call: TRBJ2-1; cdr3_length: 16; clone_size: once; cdr3_aa: CASSLVGGRSYNEQFF; cdr3_nt: TGTGCCAGCAGCTTAGTTGGCGGAAGGTCCTACAATGAGCAGTTCTTC
d_call: TRBD1; v_call: TRBV7-8; j_call: TRBJ2-2; cdr3_length: 13; clone_size: NA; cdr3_aa: CATKKGGAGELFF; cdr3_nt: TGTGCCACCAAAAAAGGGGGCGCCGGGGAGCTGTTTTTT
d_call: NA; v_call: TRBV28; j_call: TRBJ2-1; cdr3_length: 16; clone_size: NA; cdr3_aa: CASSPGGESSYNEQFF; cdr3_nt: TGTGCCAGCAGTCCCGGCGGGGAGAGCTCCTACAATGAGCAGTTCTTC
d_call: NA; v_call: TRBV4-3; j_call: TRBJ1-2; cdr3_length: 15; clone_size: NA; cdr3_aa: CASSQDYNRADGYTF; cdr3_nt: TGCGCCAGCAGCCAAGATTACAACAGGGCCGATGGCTACACCTTC
d_call: NA; v_call: TRBV4-2; j_call: TRBJ1-2; cdr3_length: 16; clone_size: once; cdr3_aa: CASSQDSSLANYGYTF; cdr3_nt: TGTGCCAGCAGCCAAGATAGCAGCCTAGCTAACTATGGCTACACCTTC
d_call: NA; v_call: TRBV5-5; j_call: TRBJ1-1; cdr3_length: 15; clone_size: once; cdr3_aa: CASSSLMTGGTEAFF; cdr3_nt: TGTGCCAGCAGCTCCTTAATGACGGGGGGCACTGAAGCTTTCTTT
d_call: NA; v_call: TRBV7-2; j_call: TRBJ2-1; cdr3_length: 14; clone_size: NA; cdr3_aa: CASSLTVVYNEQFF; cdr3_nt: TGTGCCAGCAGTTTGACAGTGGTCTACAATGAGCAGTTCTTC
d_call: TRBD2; v_call: TRBV28; j_call: TRBJ2-5; cdr3_length: 15; clone_size: NA; cdr3_aa: CASRAAGAGRETQYF; cdr3_nt: TGTGCCAGCAGGGCAGCGGGGGCGGGGAGAGAGACCCAGTACTTC
d_call: TRBD1; v_call: TRBV28; j_call: TRBJ1-3; cdr3_length: 15; clone_size: NA; cdr3_aa: CASSSSTGSGNTIYF; cdr3_nt: TGTGCCAGCAGTTCCTCGACAGGGTCAGGAAACACCATATATTTT
d_call: TRBD1; v_call: TRBV5-1; j_call: TRBJ2-6; cdr3_length: 16; clone_size: NA; cdr3_aa: CASSFTGGSGANVLTF; cdr3_nt: TGCGCCAGCAGCTTCACAGGGGGCTCTGGGGCCAACGTCCTGACTTTC
d_call: TRBD2; v_call: TRBV6-5; j_call: TRBJ2-7; cdr3_length: 15; clone_size: many; cdr3_aa: CASSYSGLAVYEQYF; cdr3_nt: TGTGCCAGCAGTTACTCCGGACTAGCGGTCTACGAGCAGTACTTC
d_call: TRBD2; v_call: TRBV5-6; j_call: TRBJ2-1; cdr3_length: 15; clone_size: NA; cdr3_aa: CASTPGERGHNEQFF; cdr3_nt: TGTGCCAGCACTCCGGGAGAGCGGGGGCACAATGAGCAGTTCTTC
d_call: NA; v_call: TRBV7-3; j_call: TRBJ1-2; cdr3_length: 15; clone_size: NA; cdr3_aa: CASSLRRGPDYGYTF; cdr3_nt: TGTGCCAGCAGCTTAAGGAGGGGACCAGACTATGGCTACACCTTC
d_call: NA; v_call: TRBV7-8; j_call: TRBJ2-3; cdr3_length: 14; clone_size: NA; cdr3_aa: CASSWSPGVDTQYF; cdr3_nt: TGTGCCAGCAGCTGGTCTCCGGGAGTAGATACGCAGTATTTT
d_call: TRBD1; v_call: TRBV11-2; j_call: TRBJ1-6; cdr3_length: 16; clone_size: NA; cdr3_aa: CASSLVTTGGSSPLHF; cdr3_nt: TGTGCCAGCAGCTTAGTGACGACAGGGGGTAGTTCACCCCTCCACTTT
d_call: NA; v_call: TRBV12-2; j_call: TRBJ2-3; cdr3_length: 14; clone_size: NA; cdr3_aa: CASRRQGGTDTQYF; cdr3_nt: TGTGCAAGTCGTCGACAGGGAGGCACAGATACGCAGTATTTT
d_call: TRBD1; v_call: TRBV11-2; j_call: TRBJ1-2; cdr3_length: 18; clone_size: NA; cdr3_aa: CASNPIRTGVPKSYGYTF; cdr3_nt: TGTGCCAGCAACCCAATACGAACAGGGGTCCCAAAATCATATGGCTACACCTTC
d_call: NA; v_call: TRBV5-8; j_call: TRBJ1-5; cdr3_length: 16; clone_size: NA; cdr3_aa: CASSPGRGNLNQPQHF; cdr3_nt: TGTGCCAGCAGCCCCGGGAGGGGGAACCTCAATCAGCCCCAGCATTTT
d_call: NA; v_call: TRBV28; j_call: TRBJ1-1; cdr3_length: 17; clone_size: NA; cdr3_aa: CASSPPARPLFHTEAFF; cdr3_nt: TGTGCCAGCAGTCCTCCCGCCAGGCCCCTCTTCCACACTGAAGCTTTCTTT
d_call: TRBD1; v_call: TRBV9; j_call: TRBJ2-3; cdr3_length: 15; clone_size: NA; cdr3_aa: CASSVGGDRADTQYF; cdr3_nt: TGTGCCAGCAGCGTAGGTGGGGACAGGGCGGATACGCAGTATTTT
d_call: NA; v_call: TRBV5-1; j_call: TRBJ1-1; cdr3_length: 13; clone_size: NA; cdr3_aa: CASSPPDSTEAFF; cdr3_nt: TGCGCCAGCAGCCCCCCGGACTCCACTGAAGCTTTCTTT
d_call: TRBD1; v_call: TRBV10-3; j_call: TRBJ1-5; cdr3_length: 13; clone_size: once; cdr3_aa: CAINLDRDQPQHF; cdr3_nt: TGTGCCATCAATCTTGACAGGGATCAGCCCCAGCATTTT
d_call: TRBD2; v_call: TRBV6-2/TRBV6-3; j_call: TRBJ2-2; cdr3_length: 14; clone_size: NA; cdr3_aa: CASSPRTSAGELFF; cdr3_nt: TGTGCCAGCAGCCCCAGGACTAGCGCCGGGGAGCTGTTTTTT